This passage covers 19 T cell receptor beta chains from one sample sequenced in a study of blood T cell repertoires in COVID-19 (dated by TCRdb to the early 2020s). Receptor amplification or capture employed the immunoSEQ multiplex PCR assay. TCRdb carries this immuneACCESS record with in-frame sequences only. Its versions omit some clonotypes, under half of them owing to an unresolved V gene in the studies checked, with the rest unexplained. This sample is represented by about 88,000 clones; roughly nine tenths of them were singletons. Around 1.8% of the sample lies in the top ten. The sequenced sample consisted of peripheral blood. These TCRs come from a human donor with active COVID-19. The donor label of this sample is uncertain.

V is TRBV23-1 and J is TRBJ1-6, with D possibly matching TRBD1 (6 bases). Being an ORF, TRBV23-1 has a function that is uncertain. With 0 bases removed from V and 8 bases from J, the gap between germline ends came to 17 bases. The CDR3 sequence is 17 residues long. The CDR3 loop reads CASSQSNCTGLDSPLHF. CDR3 sequence (DNA): TGCGCCAGCAGTCAATCGAACTGTACAGGGTTAGATTCACCCCTCCACTTT.

The chain employs TRBV10-3 and TRBJ2-5; 13 bases match TRBD2. Germline V gene lookup returns CDR1 ENHRY and CDR2 SYGVKD. V was clipped by 4 bases and J by 5 bases; unmatched bases: 4. The CDR3 runs to 15 residues. CDR3 residues: CAISVLAGGLETQYF. Written as DNA, the CDR3 is TGTGCCATCAGTGTACTAGCGGGGGGGCTGGAGACCCAGTACTTC.

The gene calls are TRBV5-4 and TRBJ2-1; weak D call: TRBD1 (5 bases). The CDR3 is made up of 17 amino acids. CDR1 is SGHNT, CDR2 YYREEE, per germline (reference sequence). Trimming took 6 bases from V and 1 from J, leaving 20 bases between them. The CDR3 is CASIPRPGNGSYNEQFF. The DNA of the CDR3 is TGTGCCAGCATCCCTCGCCCAGGGAACGGTTCCTACAATGAGCAGTTCTTC.

This chain uses TRBV5-4 with TRBJ1-1; D remains unclear. V lost 3 bases and J 5 bases, leaving 11 bases between the germline ends. This CDR3 is 13 amino acids long. Germline assignment: CDR1 SGHNT and CDR2 YYREEE (reference sequence). The CDR3 reads CASSSRGGTEAFF. As DNA, the CDR3 is TGTGCCAGCAGCTCCCGGGGAGGGACTGAAGCTTTCTTT.

The rearrangement joins TRBV2 to TRBJ2-1; 7 positions agree with TRBD1. Germline CDR1 SNHLY, CDR2 FYNNEI. The CDR3 is 14 amino acids. J lost 4 bases, V lost 7 bases, and 7 bases had no gene match. CDR3 residues: CASIRPDRYNEQFF. Written as DNA, the CDR3 is TGTGCCAGCATCCGACCGGACAGGTACAATGAGCAGTTCTTC.

This clone was found a few times. The chain has TRBV2 and TRBJ1-2, with D possibly being TRBD1 (6 bases). V dropped 6 bases and J dropped 2 bases, with 13 bases sitting between them. The CDR3 extends over 14 amino acids. CDR1 and CDR2 (germline): SNHLY, FYNNEI. As DNA, the CDR3 is TGTGCCAGCAGGGGTTACAGGGTAAACTATGGCTACACCTTC. Its protein is CASRGYRVNYGYTF.

This chain links TRBV6-2 or TRBV6-3 with TRBJ2-5, with TRBD1 identical over 8 bases. Per germline, CDR1 MNHEY and CDR2 SVGEGT. The CDR3 runs 16 residues. The ends lost 5 bases at V and 5 bases at J; junction bases unmatched: 13. DNA of the CDR3: TGTGCCAGCAGTCCCCCCGAATCAGGGGGCGGGGAGACCCAGTACTTC. Its translation is CASSPPESGGGETQYF.

The rearrangement joins TRBV7-6 to TRBJ1-4; 12 positions match TRBD1. Trimming took 5 bases from V and 12 from J; bases not matched to a gene: 7. Germline V gene sequence: CDR1 SGHVS, CDR2 FNYEAQ. This CDR3 spans 14 amino acids. The DNA for the CDR3 is TGTGCCAGCAGCCGGGGACAGGGGGCGAGGGAACTGTTTTTT. Translation gives CASSRGQGARELFF.

This chain uses TRBV25-1 with TRBJ1-1; D gene unclear. V dropped 0 bases and J dropped 5 bases, with 13 bases sitting between them. The CDR3 is 15 amino acids. Germline CDR1 and CDR2: MGHDK and SYGVNS. The CDR3 loop is CASSEYGTPRTEAFF. CDR3 sequence (DNA): TGTGCCAGCAGTGAATATGGAACCCCGAGGACTGAAGCTTTCTTT.

The rearrangement uses TRBV7-8 and TRBJ2-7; 8 bases agree with TRBD1. The length of the CDR3 is 15 residues. Germline lookup yields CDR1 SGHVS and CDR2 FQNEAQ. J was trimmed by 6 bases and V by 1 base; bases with no gene match: 8. In DNA form, the CDR3 reads TGTGCCAGCAGCTTAGGCCCGGGACAGGCACCCGAGCAGTACTTC. Residues: CASSLGPGQAPEQYF.

The CDR3 is CASSRVDRAYTEAFF. The CDR3 coding sequence is TGTGCCAGCAGCCGCGTGGACAGGGCCTACACTGAAGCTTTCTTT. This rearrangement joins TRBV9 to TRBJ1-1, with 8 bases that match TRBD1. In germline, CDR1 is SGDLS, CDR2 YYNGEE. Trimming took 4 bases from V and 3 from J; bases not matched to a gene: 8. This CDR3 region has 15 residues.

The V call is TRBV5-1, the J call TRBJ2-5, with 12 bases identical to TRBD2. V gave up 3 bases and J gave up 6 bases; unmatched junction bases: 12. This CDR3 is built from 17 residues. Germline V gene sequence: CDR1 SGHRS, CDR2 YFSETQ. The CDR3 DNA is TGCGCCAGCAGCTACCCTAGCGGGGGGGCGTCTGGGAAGACCCAGTACTTC. This sequence encodes CASSYPSGGASGKTQYF.

The genes are TRBV20-1 and TRBJ2-5; TRBD1 might be the D (6 bases). CDR1 DFQATT and CDR2 SNEGSKA come from the germline V gene (reference sequence). With 3 bases removed from V and 6 bases from J, the gap between germline ends came to 17 bases. CDR3 length: 14 residues. The CDR3 DNA reads as TGCAGTGCTAGTCTGGCAGGGGCGGAACAGACCCAGTACTTC. It encodes CSASLAGAEQTQYF.

This chain connects TRBV14 to TRBJ2-2; 10 nucleotides agree with TRBD2. This CDR3 is built from 18 residues. V was pared by 3 bases and J by 1 base, with 8 bases of the junction left unmatched. CDR1 SGHDN and CDR2 FVKESK come from the germline V gene. Here the CDR3 reads CASSQPLGLAVNTGELFF. Here the CDR3 DNA reads TGTGCCAGCAGCCAGCCCTTAGGACTAGCGGTGAACACCGGGGAGCTGTTTTTT.

V usage is TRBV7-3 and J usage is TRBJ2-3; 11 bases are shared with TRBD2. Germline V gene lookup returns CDR1 SGHTA and CDR2 FQGTGA. With 5 bases clipped from V and 4 bases from J, the junction kept 5 bases outside the gene matches. This CDR3 has 15 amino acids. DNA for the CDR3: TGTGCCAGCAGCCTACAGGGACTAGCGGCAGATACGCAGTATTTT. This translates into CASSLQGLAADTQYF.

In its sample, this clone was seen once. The J gene is TRBJ1-1, the V gene TRBV6-2 or TRBV6-3; TRBD1 agrees at 8 bases. The CDR3 length is 18 residues. With V trimmed by 5 bases and J by 0 bases, 14 bases remained unmatched. Germline V gene data show CDR1 as MNHEY and CDR2 as SVGEGT. The CDR3 nucleotides are TGTGCCAGCAGTCCCGGAAAGACAGGGGTGGGAGTGAACACTGAAGCTTTCTTT. Translation gives CASSPGKTGVGVNTEAFF.

The J gene is TRBJ1-2, the V gene TRBV7-8; D call uncertain. Trimming stripped 3 bases from V and 0 bases from J, with 11 bases between. This CDR3 comprises 15 residues. Germline-derived CDR1 and CDR2 are SGHVS and FQNEAQ. This CDR3 is CASSFDVTANYGYTF. DNA for the CDR3: TGTGCCAGCAGCTTTGATGTAACTGCTAACTATGGCTACACCTTC.

V and J are TRBV12-3 or TRBV12-4 and TRBJ2-1, with D perhaps matching TRBD2 (5 bases). The CDR3 runs to 13 residues. Trimming shortened V by 7 bases and J by 5 bases, and 12 bases separated the two germline ends. The CDR3 region is CASTSPGNNEQFF. CDR3 in DNA: TGTGCCAGCACCTCACCGGGGAACAATGAGCAGTTCTTC.

The chain is built from TRBV27 and TRBJ2-5, with 13 positions matching TRBD2. Germline values: CDR1 MNHEY, CDR2 SMNVEV (reference sequence). The CDR3 sequence is 16 residues long. J lost 1 base, V lost 4 bases, and 3 bases had no gene match. CDR3 DNA sequence: TGTGCCAGCAGTTATAGACTAGCGGGGGGCCAAGAGACCCAGTACTTC. Translation: CASSYRLAGGQETQYF.